These 23 T cell receptor beta chains were sequenced from one sample in a study of beta chain features in type 1 diabetes. TCRB transcripts that were expressed got sequenced, as all of the isolated RNA had been reverse transcribed. Some clones are missing from TCRdb's copy, which holds only in-frame ones; the method was immunoSEQ multiplex PCR. The data contain around 310,000 clones, about 14% of them singletons. Findings and caveats of the study: For Type 1 diabetes patients, all four CD4+ subsets carried TCRB CDR3s that were moderately but significantly shorter.

Their antigens remain unidentified. The sequenced sample consisted of naive CD4+ T cells from blood. All receptors come from a woman younger than 30 with type 1 diabetes.

A few counts support this clone. This rearrangement joins TRBV28 to TRBJ2-7, with 12 positions matching TRBD2. Germline CDR1 is MDHEN and CDR2 is SYDVKM. The CDR3 loop spans 15 amino acids. V dropped 4 bases and J dropped 3; count of bases not matched to a gene: 4. The CDR3 region has the DNA TGTGCCAGCAGTTCTAGCGGGAGGGTAGTCTACGAGCAGTACTTC. This sequence encodes CASSSSGRVVYEQYF.

This clone occurred a few times. The chain has TRBV5-1 and TRBJ2-4; 7 nucleotides line up with TRBD1. The ends lost 3 bases at V and 0 bases at J; junction bases unmatched: 3. Germline CDR1 is SGHRS and CDR2 is YFSETQ. The CDR3 loop spans 15 amino acids. This CDR3 is CASSSTGLAKNIQYF. In DNA form, the CDR3 reads TGCGCCAGCAGCTCGACAGGGTTAGCCAAAAACATTCAGTACTTC.

The table lists this clone with a few counts. The CDR3 nucleotides read TGTGCCAGCAGCATCGGGACTTTAAGCTCCTACGAGCAGTACGTC. Translated, it gives CASSIGTLSSYEQYV. This chain uses TRBV11-2 with TRBJ2-7; weak D call: TRBD2 (6 bases). Germline V gene lookup returns CDR1 SGHAT and CDR2 FQNNGV. V lost 5 bases to trimming and J lost 0 bases, with 14 bases between them. This CDR3 region has 15 residues.

This clone was counted once. The rearrangement links TRBV27 to TRBJ2-3, with 11 nucleotides matching TRBD1. Germline CDR1 is MNHEY and CDR2 is SMNVEV (reference sequence). This CDR3 spans 16 amino acids. Germline trimming cut 6 bases from V and 3 bases from J; bases unmatched to any gene: 8. The CDR3 loop is CASRPWTGGRTDTQYF. DNA of the CDR3: TGTGCCAGCAGACCCTGGACAGGGGGCCGGACAGATACGCAGTATTTT.

This clone was picked up a small number of times. The chain couples TRBV11-2 to TRBJ2-1; 16 nucleotides agree with TRBD2. The CDR3 covers 16 residues. Germline assignment: CDR1 SGHAT and CDR2 FQNNGV. V dropped 1 base and J dropped 9; count of bases not matched to a gene: 3. The CDR3 coding sequence is TGTGCCAGCAGCTTAGGGGGGACTAGCGGGAGGGTTGAGCAGTTCTTC. Translated, it gives CASSLGGTSGRVEQFF.

The chain joins TRBV30 to TRBJ2-5; perhaps TRBD1 as D (5 bases). Trimming took 7 bases from V and 5 from J, leaving 17 bases between them. Germline values: CDR1 GTSNPN, CDR2 SVGIG (reference sequence). This CDR3 region has 13 residues. CDR3 bases: TGTGCCTCCAAGCGTGGGGCTGGCGAGACCCAGTACTTC. As protein: CASKRGAGETQYF.

The sample holds a few counts of this clone. This sequence joins TRBV6-5 and TRBJ2-1, with a tentative D call TRBD2 (7 bases). The CDR3 covers 12 residues. The germline CDR1 and CDR2 sequences are MNHEY and SVGAGI. The V gene lost 6 bases and the J gene lost 9 bases, with 12 bases spanning the gap. CDR3 in amino acids: CASRQGGSEQFF. CDR3 sequence (DNA): TGTGCCAGCAGACAGGGAGGGTCTGAGCAGTTCTTC.

The chain combines TRBV30 with TRBJ2-6, with D hard to call. The CDR3 length is 15 residues. Germline V gene data show CDR1 as GTSNPN and CDR2 as SVGIG (reference sequence). V was shortened by 0 bases and J by 0 bases, with 6 bases between the two germline ends. This CDR3 is CAWSVKPSGANVLTF. CDR3 nucleotide sequence: TGTGCCTGGAGTGTAAAGCCCTCTGGGGCCAACGTCCTGACTTTC.

J is TRBJ2-2 and V is TRBV19; possibly TRBD1 for D (5 bases). The CDR3 has 12 residues. V was trimmed by 2 bases and J by 7 bases, leaving 5 bases between them. Germline V CDR1 and CDR2: LNHDA, SQIVND (reference sequence). The CDR3 sequence: CASSIRGGELFF. Written as DNA, the CDR3 is TGTGCCAGTAGTATAAGGGGCGGGGAGCTGTTTTTT.

This clone was seen only a few times. This chain joins TRBV7-9 and TRBJ1-2; no definite D call. Deletions cut 3 bases from V and 8 bases from J, with 13 bases between. CDR3 length: 13 residues. CDR1 and CDR2 (germline): SEHNR, FQNEAQ (reference sequence). The CDR3 loop is CASSFVGSGGYTF. CDR3 nucleotides: TGTGCCAGCAGCTTTGTTGGCTCGGGGGGCTACACCTTC.

This chain links TRBV7-2 with TRBJ1-5; weak D call: TRBD1 (6 bases). V was trimmed by 5 bases and J by 4 bases, leaving 9 bases between them. The V gene's germline CDR1 is SGHTA and CDR2 FQGNSA. CDR3 size: 13 residues. The CDR3 DNA follows: TGTGCCAGCAGCCCAGGGGCAAATCAGCCCCAGCATTTT. Its protein is CASSPGANQPQHF.

The rearrangement links TRBV7-2 to TRBJ1-5; no reliable D call. Germline V gene sequence: CDR1 SGHTA, CDR2 FQGNSA. V was shortened by 5 bases and J by 3 bases, with 8 bases between the two germline ends. The CDR3 covers 13 residues. The CDR3 loop reads CASSRNYNQPQHF. CDR3 sequence (DNA): TGTGCCAGCAGCCGTAACTACAATCAGCCCCAGCATTTT.

This clone was counted only a few times. The rearrangement joins TRBV11-2 to TRBJ2-1, with a possible D match to TRBD2 (5 bases). Germline V CDR1 and CDR2: SGHAT, FQNNGV. Deletions cut 7 bases from V and 6 bases from J, with 19 bases between. This CDR3 is built from 15 residues. DNA of the CDR3: TGTGCCAGCACCCTGGACCGGGGAAAGATCAATGAGCAGTTCTTC. Translated: CASTLDRGKINEQFF.

This chain connects TRBV6-1 to TRBJ2-1; 7 positions agree with TRBD2. The CDR3 spans 15 residues. Germline CDR1 reads MNHNS; CDR2 reads SASEGT. V lost 6 bases and J lost 6; bases outside the gene matches: 11. The CDR3 coding sequence is TGTGCCAGCAGAGAGACTAGCTGGAGAAGCAATGAGCAGTTCTTC. It is translated as CASRETSWRSNEQFF.

This clone was counted only a few times. The chain is built from TRBV5-5 and TRBJ2-3, with 7 bases that match TRBD1. Germline V gene data show CDR1 as SGHKS and CDR2 as YYEKEE (reference sequence). The CDR3 totals 15 residues. With V trimmed by 0 bases and J by 0 bases, 1 base remained unmatched. The CDR3 DNA reads TGTGCCAGCAGCTTGGCGGGACAGAGCACAGATACGCAGTATTTT. Its protein is CASSLAGQSTDTQYF. The full variable domain, completed using reference TRBV5-5 and TRBJ2-3, is DAGVTQSPTHLIKTRGQQVTLRCSPISGHKSVSWYQQVLGQGPQFIFQYYEKEERGRGNFPDRFSARQFPNYSSELNVNALLLGDSALYLCASSLAGQSTDTQYFGPGTRLTVL.

The V and J genes are TRBV7-2 and TRBJ2-6, with TRBD1 identical over 7 bases. The germline V gene encodes CDR1 SGHTA and CDR2 FQGNSA. V gave up 3 bases and J gave up 3 bases; unmatched junction bases: 2. The CDR3 is 15 amino acids. This chain's CDR3 is CASSLTGNGANVLTF. CDR3 in DNA: TGTGCCAGCAGCTTGACAGGGAATGGGGCCAACGTCCTGACTTTC.

This chain uses TRBV30 with TRBJ2-3, with 9 bases lining up with TRBD2. CDR1 is GTSNPN, CDR2 SVGIG, per germline (reference sequence). V lost 6 bases to trimming and J lost 1 base; unmatched junction nucleotides: 5. This CDR3 region has 14 residues. The CDR3 is CACRAGGRTDTQYF. The CDR3 coding sequence is TGTGCCTGCAGAGCGGGAGGCCGCACAGATACGCAGTATTTT.

J is TRBJ1-2 and V is TRBV7-2; D uncertain. CDR1 is SGHTA and CDR2 is FQGNSA in the germline V gene. This CDR3 is built from 11 residues. Trimming stripped 10 bases from V and 4 bases from J, with 10 bases between. The CDR3: CATGKIYGYTF. The CDR3, as DNA: TGTGCCACGGGGAAGATCTATGGCTACACCTTC.

In its sample, this clone was seen a few times. The V and J genes are TRBV2 and TRBJ2-1, with D possibly being TRBD1 (5 bases). The V gene's germline CDR1 is SNHLY and CDR2 FYNNEI. Trimming cost V 6 bases and J 8 bases, with 17 bases left between them. This CDR3 is built from 14 residues. The chain's CDR3 is CASRGLQGSDEQFF. CDR3 DNA sequence: TGTGCCAGCAGGGGTTTGCAGGGCTCGGATGAGCAGTTCTTC.

This clone turned up a few times. The chain joins TRBV5-6 to TRBJ1-3; 10 nucleotides align to TRBD1. Trimming took 1 base from V and 5 from J; bases not matched to a gene: 9. Germline values: CDR1 SGHDT, CDR2 YYEEEE. This CDR3 has 17 residues. The CDR3 DNA is TGTGCCAGCAGCTTGACGTTGGGACAGGGGTTAAGAAACACCATATATTTT. It yields the protein CASSLTLGQGLRNTIYF.

In this sample, this clone turned up a few times. This rearrangement joins TRBV19 to TRBJ2-1, with 9 bases matching TRBD1. CDR1 LNHDA and CDR2 SQIVND come from the germline V gene (reference sequence). J was trimmed by 7 bases and V by 5 bases; bases with no gene match: 3. The CDR3 is 13 amino acids. The CDR3, as DNA: TGTGCCAGTAGTCGGACAGGGGCAAATGAGCAGTTCTTC. Residues: CASSRTGANEQFF.

This chain connects TRBV18 to TRBJ2-1; 10 bases line up with TRBD2. CDR1 KGHSH and CDR2 LQKENI come from the germline V gene. There are 16 residues in the CDR3. After removal of 0 bases from V and 9 bases from J, the junction contained 8 bases not matched to a gene. CDR3 sequence: CASSPPAGGPLGEQFF. In DNA, the CDR3 is TGTGCCAGCTCACCACCAGCGGGAGGGCCTTTGGGTGAGCAGTTCTTC.

This clone was counted between two and nine times. The rearrangement joins TRBV19 to TRBJ2-1; D is unclear. The CDR3 loop spans 12 amino acids. CDR1 and CDR2 from the germline V gene are LNHDA and SQIVND (reference sequence). Trimming took off 7 bases at V and 3 bases at J, with 7 bases between the two ends. Written as DNA, the CDR3 is TGTGCCAGTAATAACTACTACAATGAGCAGTTCTTC. It translates to CASNNYYNEQFF.